This T cell receptor (beta chain) was obtained from a study of T cell repertoires in cytomegalovirus infection. In regard to this clonotype: The antigen remains unidentified.

CDR3 size: 14 residues. V shed 4 bases and J shed 4 bases, with 13 bases lying between them. CDR1 and CDR2 from the germline V gene are MNHEY and SVGEGT. Overall study findings and caveats: Individuals carrying CMV plus the relevant HLA were identified by cumulative frequency of public TCR beta families. Clonotypes of TCR beta that were HLA-C-restricted and CMV-specific dominated the ex vivo response.

TCRdb re-called the reads through MiXCR, storing one row per CDR3 protein. The table shows 200,000 or so distinct CDR3 sequences, with roughly 20% occurring only once. The chain combines TRBV6-2 or TRBV6-3 with TRBJ1-2; D call uncertain. The material sequenced was PBMCs. The clonotype comes from a human donor in good health (CMV status not recorded). Some clones in this sample may be carry-over from other donors' samples. The CDR3 DNA reads TGTGCCAGCAGTTCGGTGGGGTTTGGCTATGGCTACACCTTC. Translating it yields CASSSVGFGYGYTF.